Listed here are 3 T cell receptor beta chains from one sample, sequenced in a study of blood T cell repertoires in COVID-19. Assay: immunoSEQ multiplex PCR; the TCRdb copy retains only in-frame clones and omits some. This sample yields roughly 250,000 clones, of which over 80% are seen a single time; around 3.2% belongs to the top ten. Sequences were obtained from PBMCs or T cells enriched from blood (not recorded which). The receptors shown here come from a woman aged 35 to 49 who had been exposed to COVID-19.

This clone was picked up one time. One end of the junction does not line up with germline, which may come from a read error. V usage is TRBV5-1 and J usage is TRBJ2-1; TRBD2 matches 10 bases. Germline V gives CDR1 SGHRS, CDR2 YFSETQ. The length of the CDR3 is 15 residues. CDR3 sequence: CASSLGTSALNEQFF. CDR3 nucleotides: TGTGCCAGCAGCTTAGGGACTAGCGCCCTTAATGAGCAGTTCTTC. Together with reference TRBV5-1 and TRBJ2-1, the CDR3 gives the full variable domain: KAGVTQTPRYLIKTRGQQVTLSCSPISGHRSVSWYQQTPGQGLQFLFEYFSETQRNKGNFPGRFSGRQFSNSRSEMNVSTLELGDSALYLCASSLGTSALNEQFFGPGTRLTVL.

The chain recombines TRBV7-9 with TRBJ2-7, with D possibly TRBD1 on 6 matching bases. This CDR3 comprises 15 residues. V was cut by 3 bases and J by 3 bases, with 15 bases left in between. Germline V gene lookup returns CDR1 SEHNR and CDR2 FQNEAQ (reference sequence). DNA for the CDR3: TGTGCCAGCAGCTTGGACAGTCTTTCTATCTACGAGCAGTACTTC. Translated: CASSLDSLSIYEQYF.

This clone came up once. This sequence joins TRBV24-1 and TRBJ2-2, with 8 bases matching TRBD1. CDR1 KGHDR and CDR2 SFDVKD come from the germline V gene. The CDR3 spans 16 residues. J was trimmed by 2 bases and V by 9 bases; bases with no gene match: 10. Here the CDR3 reads CATSPADRGNTGELFF. The CDR3 DNA reads TGTGCCACCTCTCCCGCCGACAGGGGAAACACCGGGGAGCTGTTTTTT.